This TCR beta chain was profiled in a study of spatial heterogeneity in lung cancer. Turning to the study itself: Raw reads contained each unique TCR and UMI combination more than ten times on average.

The library protocol tagged each TCR cDNA with a unique molecular identifier. TCRdb reprocessed the 5' RACE reads via MiXCR and lists one record per CDR3 protein. The sample shows 28,000 or so distinct CDR3 sequences, roughly 8.4% of them seen only once. Study observations and caveats: Resection saw ubiquitous expanded tumor TCRs appear in blood more than follow-up did.

This clonotype appeared many times. Antigen: not known. Time point meaning: sample taken at primary tumor resection. Whole RNA obtained from tumor, nontumor lung or frozen PBMC underwent sequencing without sorting. Donation came from 70 or so patients with untreated early-stage non-small cell lung cancer. Trimming removed 3 bases from V and 6 bases from J, with 11 bases in between. The CDR3 contains 13 residues. The germline CDR1 and CDR2 sequences are SGHAT and FQNNGV. This sequence was found in a female donor with early-stage non-small cell lung cancer. The material was PBMCs, obtained at surgery. The chain links TRBV11-2 to TRBJ1-2; D not resolved. The CDR3 coding sequence is TGTGCCAGCAGCTTTGCGGGCGGAAATGGCTACACCTTC. This translates into CASSFAGGNGYTF.